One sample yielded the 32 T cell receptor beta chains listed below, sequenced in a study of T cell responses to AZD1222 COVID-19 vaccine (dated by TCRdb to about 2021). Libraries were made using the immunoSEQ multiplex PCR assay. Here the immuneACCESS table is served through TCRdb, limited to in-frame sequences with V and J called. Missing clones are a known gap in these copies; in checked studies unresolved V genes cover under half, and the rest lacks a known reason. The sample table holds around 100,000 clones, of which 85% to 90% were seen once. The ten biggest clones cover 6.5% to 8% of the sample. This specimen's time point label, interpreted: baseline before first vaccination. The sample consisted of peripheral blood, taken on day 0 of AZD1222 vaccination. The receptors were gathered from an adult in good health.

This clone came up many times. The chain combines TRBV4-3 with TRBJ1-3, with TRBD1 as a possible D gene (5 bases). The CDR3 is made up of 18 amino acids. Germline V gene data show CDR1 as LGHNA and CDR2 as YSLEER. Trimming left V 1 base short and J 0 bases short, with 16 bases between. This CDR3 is CASSQAVQGSSSGNTIYF. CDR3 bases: TGCGCCAGCAGCCAAGCCGTCCAGGGCTCGAGCTCTGGAAACACCATATATTTT.

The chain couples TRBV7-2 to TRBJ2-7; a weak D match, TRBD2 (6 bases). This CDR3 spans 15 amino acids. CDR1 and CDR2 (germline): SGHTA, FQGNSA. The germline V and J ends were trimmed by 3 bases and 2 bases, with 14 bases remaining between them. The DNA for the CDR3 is TGTGCCAGCAGCTTTGGGAGCGGGCTACCCTACGAGCAGTACTTC. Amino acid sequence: CASSFGSGLPYEQYF.

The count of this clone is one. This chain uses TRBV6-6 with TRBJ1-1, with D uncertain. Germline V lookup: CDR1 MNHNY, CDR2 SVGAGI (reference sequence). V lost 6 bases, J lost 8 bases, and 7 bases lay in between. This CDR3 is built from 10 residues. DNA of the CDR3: TGTGCCAGCAGAAACGGGGAAGCTTTCTTT. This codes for CASRNGEAFF.

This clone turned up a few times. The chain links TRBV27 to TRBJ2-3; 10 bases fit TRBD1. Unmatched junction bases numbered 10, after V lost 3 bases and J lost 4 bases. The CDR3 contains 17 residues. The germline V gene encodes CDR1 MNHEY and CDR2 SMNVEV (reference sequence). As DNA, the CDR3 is TGTGCCAGCAGTTTTAGTGTAGTGGGACAGGGGTCAGATACGCAGTATTTT. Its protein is CASSFSVVGQGSDTQYF.

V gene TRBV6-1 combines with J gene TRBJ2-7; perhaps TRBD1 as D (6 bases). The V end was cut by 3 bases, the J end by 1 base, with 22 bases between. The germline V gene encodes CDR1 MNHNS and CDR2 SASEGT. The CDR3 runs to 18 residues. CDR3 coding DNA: TGTGCCAGCAGTGATATAATCGCGGTCGGAGACAGGTCCTACGAGCAGTACTTC. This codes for CASSDIIAVGDRSYEQYF.

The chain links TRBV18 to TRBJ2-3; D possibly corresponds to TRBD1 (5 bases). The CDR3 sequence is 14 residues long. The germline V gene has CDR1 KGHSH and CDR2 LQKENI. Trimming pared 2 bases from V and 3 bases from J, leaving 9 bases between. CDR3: CASSPSGLTDTQYF. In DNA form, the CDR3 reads TGTGCCAGCTCACCATCAGGGTTGACAGATACGCAGTATTTT.

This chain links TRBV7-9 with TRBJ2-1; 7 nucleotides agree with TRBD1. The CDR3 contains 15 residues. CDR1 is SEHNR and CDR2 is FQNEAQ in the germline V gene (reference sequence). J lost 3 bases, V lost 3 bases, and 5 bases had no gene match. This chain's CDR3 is CASSLGQQNYNEQFF. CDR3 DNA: TGTGCCAGCAGCTTGGGACAGCAAAACTACAATGAGCAGTTCTTC.

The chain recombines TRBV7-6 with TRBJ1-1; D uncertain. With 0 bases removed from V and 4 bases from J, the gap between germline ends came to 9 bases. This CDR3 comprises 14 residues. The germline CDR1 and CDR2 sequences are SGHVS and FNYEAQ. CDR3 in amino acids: CASSLAGDATEAFF. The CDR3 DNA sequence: TGTGCCAGCAGCTTAGCCGGGGATGCCACTGAAGCTTTCTTT.

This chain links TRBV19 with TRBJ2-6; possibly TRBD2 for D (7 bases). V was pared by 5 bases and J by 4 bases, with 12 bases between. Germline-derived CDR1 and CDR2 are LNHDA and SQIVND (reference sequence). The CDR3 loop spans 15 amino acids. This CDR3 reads CASSVGGPGANVLTF. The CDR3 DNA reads TGTGCCAGTAGTGTGGGGGGGCCAGGGGCCAACGTCCTGACTTTC.

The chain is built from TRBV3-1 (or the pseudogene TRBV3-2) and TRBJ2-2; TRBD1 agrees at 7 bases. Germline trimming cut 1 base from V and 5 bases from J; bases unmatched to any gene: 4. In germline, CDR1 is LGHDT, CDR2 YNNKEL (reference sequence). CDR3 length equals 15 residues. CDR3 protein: CASSQVDRITGELFF. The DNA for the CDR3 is TGTGCCAGCAGCCAAGTGGACAGGATAACCGGGGAGCTGTTTTTT.

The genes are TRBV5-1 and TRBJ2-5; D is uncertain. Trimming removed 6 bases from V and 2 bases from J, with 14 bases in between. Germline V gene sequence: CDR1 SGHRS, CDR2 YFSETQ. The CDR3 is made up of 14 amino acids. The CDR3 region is CASTPAAPQETQYF. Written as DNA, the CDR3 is TGCGCCAGCACCCCGGCCGCCCCACAAGAGACCCAGTACTTC.

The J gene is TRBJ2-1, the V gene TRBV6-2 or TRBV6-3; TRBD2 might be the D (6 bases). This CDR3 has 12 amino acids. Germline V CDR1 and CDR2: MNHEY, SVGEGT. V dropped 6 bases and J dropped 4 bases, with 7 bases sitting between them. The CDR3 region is CASSGTYNEQFF. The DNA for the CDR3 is TGTGCCAGCAGCGGGACTTACAATGAGCAGTTCTTC.

In DNA form, the CDR3 reads TGTGCCAGCAGCTTCATAGGGTCAGGTTCACCCCTCCACTTT. Translation gives CASSFIGSGSPLHF. V and J are TRBV7-3 and TRBJ1-6, with unresolved D. The CDR3 runs to 14 residues. Trimming left V 3 bases short and J 9 bases short, with 12 bases between. CDR1 and CDR2 (germline): SGHTA, FQGTGA.

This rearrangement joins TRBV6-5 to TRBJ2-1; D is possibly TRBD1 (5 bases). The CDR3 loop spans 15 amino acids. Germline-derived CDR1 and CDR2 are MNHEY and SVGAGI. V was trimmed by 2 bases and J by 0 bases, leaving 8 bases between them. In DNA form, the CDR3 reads TGTGCCAGCAGTTACGGACAAAGCTCCTACAATGAGCAGTTCTTC. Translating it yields CASSYGQSSYNEQFF.

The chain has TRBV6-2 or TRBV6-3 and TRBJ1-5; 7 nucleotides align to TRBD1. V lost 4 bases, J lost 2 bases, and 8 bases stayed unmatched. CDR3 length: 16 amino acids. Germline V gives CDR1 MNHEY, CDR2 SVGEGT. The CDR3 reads CASSSKPGQRNQPQHF. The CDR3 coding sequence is TGTGCCAGCAGTTCTAAACCGGGACAGCGCAATCAGCCCCAGCATTTT.

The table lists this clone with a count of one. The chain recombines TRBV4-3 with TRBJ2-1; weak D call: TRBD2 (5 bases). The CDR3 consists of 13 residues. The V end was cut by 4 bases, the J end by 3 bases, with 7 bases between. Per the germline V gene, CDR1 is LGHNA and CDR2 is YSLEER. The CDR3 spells CASSPGNYNEQFF. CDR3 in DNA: TGCGCCAGCAGCCCCGGGAACTACAATGAGCAGTTCTTC.

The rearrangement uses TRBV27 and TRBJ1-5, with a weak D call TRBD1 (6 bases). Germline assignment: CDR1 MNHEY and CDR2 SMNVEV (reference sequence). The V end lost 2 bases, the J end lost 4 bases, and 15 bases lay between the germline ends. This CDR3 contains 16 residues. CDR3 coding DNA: TGTGCCAGCAGTTTAGTGGGGGGAGGGGGTAATCAGCCCCAGCATTTT. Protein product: CASSLVGGGGNQPQHF.

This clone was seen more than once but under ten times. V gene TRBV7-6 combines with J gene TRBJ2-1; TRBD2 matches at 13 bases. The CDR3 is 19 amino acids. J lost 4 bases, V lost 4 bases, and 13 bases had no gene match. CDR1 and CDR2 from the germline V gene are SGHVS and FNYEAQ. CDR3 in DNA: TGTGCCAGCAGCTCCCGAAATAGACTAGCGGGAGGCCTATACAATGAGCAGTTCTTC. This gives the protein CASSSRNRLAGGLYNEQFF.

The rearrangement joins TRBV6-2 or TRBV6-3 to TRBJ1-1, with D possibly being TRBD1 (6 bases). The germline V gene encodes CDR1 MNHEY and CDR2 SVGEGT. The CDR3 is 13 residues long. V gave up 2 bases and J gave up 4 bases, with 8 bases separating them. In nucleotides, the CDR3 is TGTGCCAGCAGTTACAGGGGGGCCACTGAAGCTTTCTTT. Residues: CASSYRGATEAFF.

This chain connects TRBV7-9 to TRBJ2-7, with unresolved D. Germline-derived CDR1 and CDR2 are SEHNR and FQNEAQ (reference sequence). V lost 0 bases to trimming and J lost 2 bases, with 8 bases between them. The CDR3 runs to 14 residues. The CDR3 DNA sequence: TGTGCCAGCAGCTTAGCGGGGTGGCCCTACGAGCAGTACTTC. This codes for CASSLAGWPYEQYF.

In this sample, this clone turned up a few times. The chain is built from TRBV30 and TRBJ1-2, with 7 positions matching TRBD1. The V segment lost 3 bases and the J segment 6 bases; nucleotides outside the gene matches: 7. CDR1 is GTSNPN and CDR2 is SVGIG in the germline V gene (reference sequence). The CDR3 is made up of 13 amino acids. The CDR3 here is CAWSNRGSDGYTF. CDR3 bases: TGTGCCTGGAGCAACAGGGGTTCGGATGGCTACACCTTC.

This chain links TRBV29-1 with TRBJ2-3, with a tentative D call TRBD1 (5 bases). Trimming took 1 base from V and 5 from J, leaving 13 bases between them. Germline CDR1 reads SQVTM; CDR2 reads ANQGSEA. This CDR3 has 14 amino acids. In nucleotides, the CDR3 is TGCAGCGTTGAAGGTGACAGCGACGGAGATACGCAGTATTTT. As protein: CSVEGDSDGDTQYF.

For the CDR3, the DNA is TGTGCCAGCAGCCCTGGGTCGGGGCAGGCCCACTCCTACGAGCAGTACTTC. This gives the protein CASSPGSGQAHSYEQYF. The chain has TRBV2 and TRBJ2-7; D is possibly TRBD1 or TRBD2 (5 bases each). There are 17 residues in the CDR3. CDR1 is SNHLY, CDR2 FYNNEI, per germline. V lost 6 bases to trimming and J lost 0 bases, with 21 bases between them. The whole variable domain, filled in from reference TRBV2 and TRBJ2-7, reads EPEVTQTPSHQVTQMGQEVILRCVPISNHLYFYWYRQILGQKVEFLVSFYNNEISEKSEIFDDQFSVERPDGSNFTLKIRSTKLEDSAMYFCASSPGSGQAHSYEQYFGPGTRLTVT.

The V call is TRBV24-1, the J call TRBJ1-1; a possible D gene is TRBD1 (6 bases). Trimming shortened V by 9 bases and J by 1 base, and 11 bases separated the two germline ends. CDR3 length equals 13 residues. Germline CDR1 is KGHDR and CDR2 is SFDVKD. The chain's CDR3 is CATQGQPNTEAFF. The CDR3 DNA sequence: TGTGCCACCCAGGGACAACCGAACACTGAAGCTTTCTTT.

DNA for the CDR3: TGTGCCAGCAGCTTCGGGACTAGCGGGAGGGGTAGCTCCTACGAGCAGTACTTC. Its translation is CASSFGTSGRGSSYEQYF. The chain is built from TRBV7-2 and TRBJ2-7, with 16 bases matching TRBD2. Trimming took 3 bases from V and 0 from J; bases not matched to a gene: 5. The CDR3 covers 18 residues. CDR1 SGHTA and CDR2 FQGNSA come from the germline V gene.

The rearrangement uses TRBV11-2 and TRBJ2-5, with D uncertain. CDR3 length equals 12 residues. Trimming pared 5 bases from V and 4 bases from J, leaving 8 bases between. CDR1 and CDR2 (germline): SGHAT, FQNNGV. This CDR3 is CASSPNTETQYF. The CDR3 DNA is TGTGCCAGCAGCCCCAACACAGAGACCCAGTACTTC.

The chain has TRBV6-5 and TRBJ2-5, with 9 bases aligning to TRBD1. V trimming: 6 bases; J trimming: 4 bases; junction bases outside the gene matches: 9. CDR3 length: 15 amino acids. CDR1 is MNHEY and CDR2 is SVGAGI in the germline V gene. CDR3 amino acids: CASRTTGGAPETQYF. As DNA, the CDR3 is TGTGCCAGCAGAACCACAGGGGGCGCCCCAGAGACCCAGTACTTC.

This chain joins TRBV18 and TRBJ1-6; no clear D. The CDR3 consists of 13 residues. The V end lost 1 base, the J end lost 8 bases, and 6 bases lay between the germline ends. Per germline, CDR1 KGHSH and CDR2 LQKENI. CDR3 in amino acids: CASSPQSDSPLHF. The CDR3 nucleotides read TGTGCCAGCTCACCACAGTCGGATTCACCCCTCCACTTT.

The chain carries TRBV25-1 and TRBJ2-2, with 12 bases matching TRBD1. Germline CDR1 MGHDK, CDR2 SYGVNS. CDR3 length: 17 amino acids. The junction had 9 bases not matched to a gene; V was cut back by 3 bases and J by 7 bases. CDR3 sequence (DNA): TGTGCCAGCAGTGAGCCCGGGACAGGGGGCAGGGGCGGGGAGCTGTTTTTT. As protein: CASSEPGTGGRGGELFF.

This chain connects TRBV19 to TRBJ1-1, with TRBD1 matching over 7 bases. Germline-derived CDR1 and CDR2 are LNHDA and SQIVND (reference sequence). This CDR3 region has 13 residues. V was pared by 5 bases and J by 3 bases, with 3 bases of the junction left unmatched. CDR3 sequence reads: CASSSTGDTEAFF. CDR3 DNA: TGTGCCAGTAGTTCTACAGGGGACACTGAAGCTTTCTTT.

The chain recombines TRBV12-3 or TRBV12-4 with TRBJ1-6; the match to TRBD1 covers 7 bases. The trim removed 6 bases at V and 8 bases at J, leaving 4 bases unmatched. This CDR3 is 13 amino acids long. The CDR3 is CASRNTGDSPLHF. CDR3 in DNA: TGTGCCAGCAGGAATACAGGGGATTCACCCCTCCACTTT.

The CDR3 is CASTRTGFVSYTF. The CDR3 region has the DNA TGTGCCAGCACCCGGACAGGCTTCGTGAGCTACACCTTC. This chain uses TRBV2 with TRBJ1-2, with TRBD1 matching over 7 bases. The germline CDR1 and CDR2 sequences are SNHLY and FYNNEI. Trimming cost V 7 bases and J 9 bases; bases outside gene matches: 11. This CDR3 region has 13 residues.